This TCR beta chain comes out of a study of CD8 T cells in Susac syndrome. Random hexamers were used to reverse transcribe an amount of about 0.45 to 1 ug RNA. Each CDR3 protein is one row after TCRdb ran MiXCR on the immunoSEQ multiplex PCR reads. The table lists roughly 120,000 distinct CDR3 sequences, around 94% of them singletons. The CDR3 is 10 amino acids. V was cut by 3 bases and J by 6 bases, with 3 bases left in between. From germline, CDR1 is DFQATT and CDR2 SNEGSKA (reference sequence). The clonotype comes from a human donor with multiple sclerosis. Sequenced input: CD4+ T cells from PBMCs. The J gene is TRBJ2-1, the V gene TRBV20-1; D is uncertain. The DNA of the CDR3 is TGCAGTGCTAGTGCCAATGAGCAGTTCTTC. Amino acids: CSASANEQFF.